Sequencing of this T cell receptor (beta chain) was carried out in a study of cytomegalovirus exposure and HLA in healthy donors. In germline, CDR1 is LGHNA, CDR2 YSLEER. V was pared by 0 bases and J by 1 base, with 3 bases between. The CDR3 is made up of 13 amino acids. Study-level findings and limits: In a later analysis, DRB1 alleles had the most associated TCRs; HLA-C alleles the fewest.

Although they were nominally healthy when sampled, donors likely had unrecorded immune exposures. 60 Vbeta and 13 Jbeta primers were used in PCR. Using immunoSEQ multiplex PCR, the repertoire was profiled, and TCRdb retains in-frame clones only, with some absent. This sample has about 60,000 clones, with less than 85% found just once. This clone was counted between two and nine times. Its specificity is not known. The sample has other DNA sequences that encode this CDR3 too. This clonotype was obtained from a woman in her sixties in good health and CMV-seropositive. The chain links TRBV4-3 to TRBJ1-1; unclear D gene. Sequenced sample: PBMCs. In nucleotides, the CDR3 is TGCGCCAGCAGCCAAGATCGGAACACTGAAGCTTTCTTT. It is translated as CASSQDRNTEAFF.